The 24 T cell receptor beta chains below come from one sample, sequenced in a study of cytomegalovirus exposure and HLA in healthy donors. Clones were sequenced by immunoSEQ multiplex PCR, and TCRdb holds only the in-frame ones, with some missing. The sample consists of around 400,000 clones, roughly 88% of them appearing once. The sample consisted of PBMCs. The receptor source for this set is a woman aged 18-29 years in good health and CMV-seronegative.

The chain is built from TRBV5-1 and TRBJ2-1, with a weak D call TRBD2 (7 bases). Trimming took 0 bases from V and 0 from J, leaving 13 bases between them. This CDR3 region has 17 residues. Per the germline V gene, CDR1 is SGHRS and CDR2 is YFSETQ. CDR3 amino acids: CASSLEGAGASYNEQFF. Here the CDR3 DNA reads TGCGCCAGCAGCTTGGAAGGGGCGGGGGCCTCCTACAATGAGCAGTTCTTC.

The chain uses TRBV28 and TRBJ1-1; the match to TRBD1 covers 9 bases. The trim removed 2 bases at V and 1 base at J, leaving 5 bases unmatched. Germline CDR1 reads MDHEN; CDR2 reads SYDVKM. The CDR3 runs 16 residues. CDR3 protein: CASSLRGTGRNTEAFF. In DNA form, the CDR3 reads TGTGCCAGCAGTTTACGCGGGACAGGGAGGAACACTGAAGCTTTCTTT.

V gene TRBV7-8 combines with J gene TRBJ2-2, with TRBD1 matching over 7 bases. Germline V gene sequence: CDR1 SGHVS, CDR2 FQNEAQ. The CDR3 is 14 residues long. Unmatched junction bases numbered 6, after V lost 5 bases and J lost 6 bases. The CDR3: CASSLTGAPGELFF. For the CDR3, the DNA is TGTGCCAGCAGCCTTACAGGGGCCCCCGGGGAGCTGTTTTTT.

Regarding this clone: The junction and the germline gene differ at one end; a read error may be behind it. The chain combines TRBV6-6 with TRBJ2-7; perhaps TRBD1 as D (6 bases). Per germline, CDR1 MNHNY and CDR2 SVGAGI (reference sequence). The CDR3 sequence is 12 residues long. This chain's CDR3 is CASSVSGTFISF. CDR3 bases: TGTGCCAGCAGTGTATCCGGGACATTTATTAGCTTC.

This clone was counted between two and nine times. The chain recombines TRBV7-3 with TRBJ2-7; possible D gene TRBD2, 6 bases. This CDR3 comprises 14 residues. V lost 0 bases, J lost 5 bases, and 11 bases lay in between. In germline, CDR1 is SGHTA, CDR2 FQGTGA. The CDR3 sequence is CASSLTTRGDEQYF. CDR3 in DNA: TGTGCCAGCAGCTTAACCACCCGCGGGGACGAGCAGTACTTC.

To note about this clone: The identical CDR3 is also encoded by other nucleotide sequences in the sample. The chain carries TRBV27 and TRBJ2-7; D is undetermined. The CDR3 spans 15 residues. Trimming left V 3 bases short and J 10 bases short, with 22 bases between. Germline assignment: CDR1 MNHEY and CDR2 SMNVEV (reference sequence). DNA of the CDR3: TGTGCCAGCAGTTTTCTAACAAAGTACAGCTCCGAACAGTACTTC. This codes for CASSFLTKYSSEQYF.

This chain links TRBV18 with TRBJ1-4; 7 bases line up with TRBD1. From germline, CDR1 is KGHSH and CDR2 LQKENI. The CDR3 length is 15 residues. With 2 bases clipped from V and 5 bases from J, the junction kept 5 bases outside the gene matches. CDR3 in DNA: TGTGCCAGCTCACCAGGGACAGCAAGAAATGAAAAACTGTTTTTT. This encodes CASSPGTARNEKLFF. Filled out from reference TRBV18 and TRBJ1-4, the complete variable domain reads NAGVMQNPRHLVRRRGQEARLRCSPMKGHSHVYWYRQLPEEGLKFMVYLQKENIIDESGMPKERFSAEFPKEGPSILRIQQVVRGDSAAYFCASSPGTARNEKLFFGSGTQLSVL.

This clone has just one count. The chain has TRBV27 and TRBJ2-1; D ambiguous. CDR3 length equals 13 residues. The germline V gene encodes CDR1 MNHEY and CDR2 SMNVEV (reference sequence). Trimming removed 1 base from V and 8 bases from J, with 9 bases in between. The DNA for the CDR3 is TGTGCCAGCAGTTTATTCCAGGCCGATGAGCAGTTCTTC. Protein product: CASSLFQADEQFF.

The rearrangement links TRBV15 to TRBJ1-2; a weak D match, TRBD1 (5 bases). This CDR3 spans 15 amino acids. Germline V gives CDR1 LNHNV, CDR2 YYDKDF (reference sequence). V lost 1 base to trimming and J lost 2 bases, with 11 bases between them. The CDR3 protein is CATSRGGGSNYGYTF. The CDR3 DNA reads TGTGCCACCAGCAGAGGGGGCGGATCCAACTATGGCTACACCTTC.

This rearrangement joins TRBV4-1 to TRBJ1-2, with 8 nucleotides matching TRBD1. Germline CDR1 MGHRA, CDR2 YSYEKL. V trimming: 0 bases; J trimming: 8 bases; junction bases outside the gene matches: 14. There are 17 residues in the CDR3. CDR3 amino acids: CASSQDLGQGVAQGYTF. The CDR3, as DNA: TGCGCCAGCAGCCAAGACCTTGGACAGGGTGTGGCCCAGGGCTACACCTTC.

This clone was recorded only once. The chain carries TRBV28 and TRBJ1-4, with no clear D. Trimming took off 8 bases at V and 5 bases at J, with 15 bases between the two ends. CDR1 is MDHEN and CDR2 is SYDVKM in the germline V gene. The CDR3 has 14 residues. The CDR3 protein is CASRRETGNEKLFF. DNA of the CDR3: TGTGCCAGCCGACGGGAGACCGGGAATGAAAAACTGTTTTTT.

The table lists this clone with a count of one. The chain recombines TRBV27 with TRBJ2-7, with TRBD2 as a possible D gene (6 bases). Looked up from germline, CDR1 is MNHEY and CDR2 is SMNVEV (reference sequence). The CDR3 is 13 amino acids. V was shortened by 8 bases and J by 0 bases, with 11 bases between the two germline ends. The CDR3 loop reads CASGSGLSYEQYF. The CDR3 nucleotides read TGTGCCAGCGGGAGCGGGCTCTCCTACGAGCAGTACTTC.

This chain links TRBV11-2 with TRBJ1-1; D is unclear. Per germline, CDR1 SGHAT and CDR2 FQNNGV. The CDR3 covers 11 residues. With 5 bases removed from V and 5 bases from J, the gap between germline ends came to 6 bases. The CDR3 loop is CASSAETEAFF. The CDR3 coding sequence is TGTGCCAGCAGCGCGGAAACTGAAGCTTTCTTT.

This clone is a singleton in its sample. In DNA form, the CDR3 reads TGTGCCAGCAGTGCGGGACAGGGCAAATATGGCTACACCTTC. This gives the protein CASSAGQGKYGYTF. This rearrangement joins TRBV28 to TRBJ1-2; TRBD1 aligns across 9 bases. With V trimmed by 5 bases and J by 5 bases, 6 bases remained unmatched. This CDR3 has 14 amino acids. Per the germline V gene, CDR1 is MDHEN and CDR2 is SYDVKM.

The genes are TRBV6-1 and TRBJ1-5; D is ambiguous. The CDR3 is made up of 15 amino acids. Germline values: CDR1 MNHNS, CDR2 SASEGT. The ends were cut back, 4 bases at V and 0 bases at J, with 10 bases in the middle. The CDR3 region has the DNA TGTGCCAGCAGTGTTAGGGAGTTTAGCAATCAGCCCCAGCATTTT. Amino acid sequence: CASSVREFSNQPQHF.

The CDR3 DNA reads TGTGCCAGCAGCCCCCCCGGGGGAGACCCCAATCAGCCCCAGCATTTT. Amino acids: CASSPPGGDPNQPQHF. J is TRBJ1-5 and V is TRBV7-9, with a weak D call TRBD1 (5 bases). V lost 5 bases and J lost 3, with 17 bases in between. Germline CDR1 is SEHNR and CDR2 is FQNEAQ (reference sequence). The length of the CDR3 is 16 residues. Drawing the rest from reference TRBV7-9 and TRBJ1-5, the complete variable domain is DTGVSQNPRHKITKRGQNVTFRCDPISEHNRLYWYRQTLGQGPEFLTYFQNEAQLEKSRLLSDRFSAERPKGSFSTLEIQRTEQGDSAMYLCASSPPGGDPNQPQHFGDGTRLSIL.

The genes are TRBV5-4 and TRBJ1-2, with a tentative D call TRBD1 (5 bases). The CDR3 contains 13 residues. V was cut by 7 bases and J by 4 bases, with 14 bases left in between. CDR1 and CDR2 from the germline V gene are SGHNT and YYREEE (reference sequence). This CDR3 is CASRQGGFYGYTF. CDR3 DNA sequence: TGTGCCAGCCGTCAGGGAGGTTTCTATGGCTACACCTTC.

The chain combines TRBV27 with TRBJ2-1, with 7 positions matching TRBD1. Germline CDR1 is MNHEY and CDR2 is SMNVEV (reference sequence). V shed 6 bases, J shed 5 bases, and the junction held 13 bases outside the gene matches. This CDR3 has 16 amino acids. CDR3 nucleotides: TGTGCCAGCAGGGCCCGGAGTCAGGGGGTAAACAATGAGCAGTTCTTC. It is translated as CASRARSQGVNNEQFF.

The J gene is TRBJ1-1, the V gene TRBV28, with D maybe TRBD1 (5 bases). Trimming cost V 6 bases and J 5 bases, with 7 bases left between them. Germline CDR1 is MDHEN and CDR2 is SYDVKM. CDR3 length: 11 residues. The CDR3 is CASRRGTEAFF. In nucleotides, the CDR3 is TGTGCCAGCAGACGGGGGACTGAAGCTTTCTTT.

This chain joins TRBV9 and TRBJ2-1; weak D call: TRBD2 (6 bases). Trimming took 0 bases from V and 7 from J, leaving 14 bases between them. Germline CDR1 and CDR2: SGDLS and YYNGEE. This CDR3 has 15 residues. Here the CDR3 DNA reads TGTGCCAGCAGCGTAGGTGCGGGAAGGGCGAATGAGCAGTTCTTC. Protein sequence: CASSVGAGRANEQFF.

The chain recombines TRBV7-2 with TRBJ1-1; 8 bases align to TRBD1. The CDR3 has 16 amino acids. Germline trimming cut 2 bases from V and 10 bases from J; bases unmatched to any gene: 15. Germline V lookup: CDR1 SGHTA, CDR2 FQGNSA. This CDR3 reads CASSLNFPGTGSSAFF. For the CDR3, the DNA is TGTGCCAGCAGCTTAAATTTTCCTGGGACAGGTTCGTCAGCTTTCTTT.

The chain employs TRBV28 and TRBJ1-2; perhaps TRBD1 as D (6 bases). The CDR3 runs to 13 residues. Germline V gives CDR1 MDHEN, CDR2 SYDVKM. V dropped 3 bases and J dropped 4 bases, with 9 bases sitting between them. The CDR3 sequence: CASSFSRGYGYTF. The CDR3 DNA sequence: TGTGCCAGCAGTTTCTCCAGGGGCTATGGCTACACCTTC.

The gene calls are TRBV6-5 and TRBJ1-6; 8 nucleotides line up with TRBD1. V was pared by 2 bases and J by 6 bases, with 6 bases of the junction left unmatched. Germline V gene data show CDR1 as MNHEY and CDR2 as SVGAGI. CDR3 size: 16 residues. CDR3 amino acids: CASSYTGQGGNSPLHF. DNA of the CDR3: TGTGCCAGCAGTTACACAGGACAGGGAGGTAATTCACCCCTCCACTTT.

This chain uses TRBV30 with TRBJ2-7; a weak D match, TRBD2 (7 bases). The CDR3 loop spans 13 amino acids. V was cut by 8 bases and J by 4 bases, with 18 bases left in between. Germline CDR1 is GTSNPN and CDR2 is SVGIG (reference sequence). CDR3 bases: TGTGCCGGGGAGGGGGGGAGATCTTACGAGCAGTACTTC. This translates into CAGEGGRSYEQYF.